These 7 T cell receptor beta chains were sequenced from one sample in a study of cytomegalovirus exposure and HLA in healthy donors. 13 Jbeta primers and 60 Vbeta primers were used for the PCR. Clones were sequenced by immunoSEQ multiplex PCR, and TCRdb holds only the in-frame ones, with some missing. The data contain about 43,000 clones, around 56% of them singletons. The sample was PBMCs. Source of these receptors: a man aged 55 to 70 in good health and CMV-seronegative.

The count of this clone is one. The CDR3: CASGRASGSRETQYF. The CDR3 nucleotides read TGTGCCAGCGGCAGGGCTAGCGGGAGTAGGGAGACCCAGTACTTC. The V call is TRBV7-2, the J call TRBJ2-5; 10 bases are shared with TRBD2. J gave up 5 bases and V 8 bases, and 11 bases lay outside the gene matches. From germline, CDR1 is SGHTA and CDR2 FQGNSA. The CDR3 is made up of 15 amino acids.

This clone was recorded a few times. The V and J genes are TRBV15 and TRBJ1-3, with no clear D. Germline lookup yields CDR1 LNHNV and CDR2 YYDKDF (reference sequence). CDR3 size: 12 residues. Trimming shortened V by 5 bases and J by 8 bases, and 10 bases separated the two germline ends. Written as DNA, the CDR3 is TGTGCCACCAGCTTTGCGTCGGACACCATATATTTT. Translating it yields CATSFASDTIYF.

This rearrangement joins TRBV13 to TRBJ1-4; D is ambiguous. CDR1 and CDR2 (germline): PRHDT, FYEKMQ (reference sequence). The CDR3 is 13 amino acids. The ends were cut back, 8 bases at V and 8 bases at J, with 15 bases in the middle. The CDR3 here is CASSKSLQEKLFF. The DNA of the CDR3 is TGTGCCAGCTCGAAGTCACTGCAAGAAAAACTGTTTTTT. The full variable domain, in which reference TRBV13 and TRBJ1-4 provide the parts outside the CDR3, is AAGVIQSPRHLIKEKRETATLKCYPIPRHDTVYWYQQGPGQDPQFLISFYEKMQSDKGSIPDRFSAQQFSDYHSELNMSSLELGDSALYFCASSKSLQEKLFFGSGTQLSVL.

The V and J genes are TRBV6-1 and TRBJ2-5; D possibly corresponds to TRBD2 (5 bases). The ends were cut back, 11 bases at V and 2 bases at J, with 21 bases in the middle. This CDR3 has 15 residues. Germline values: CDR1 MNHNS, CDR2 SASEGT. The CDR3 sequence: CASSAGETRQETQYF. CDR3 nucleotides: TGTGCCTCCTCGGCCGGGGAGACTCGGCAAGAGACCCAGTACTTC.

This clone has a handful of counts. V is TRBV5-1 and J is TRBJ2-7; TRBD2 might be the D (6 bases). The ends were cut back, 4 bases at V and 2 bases at J, with 16 bases in the middle. Per germline, CDR1 SGHRS and CDR2 YFSETQ. The CDR3 covers 15 residues. CDR3 sequence: CASSLDVAAPYEQYF. The DNA of the CDR3 is TGCGCCAGCAGCCTGGATGTAGCGGCCCCCTACGAGCAGTACTTC.

This CDR3 is CASSLMTSSGANVLTF. CDR3 nucleotide sequence: TGTGCCAGCAGCTTAATGACAAGCTCTGGGGCCAACGTCCTGACTTTC. The chain employs TRBV7-2 and TRBJ2-6; unclear D gene. Germline V gene data show CDR1 as SGHTA and CDR2 as FQGNSA. The CDR3 spans 16 residues. Trimming took 2 bases from V and 0 from J, leaving 8 bases between them.

The chain recombines TRBV2 with TRBJ1-1; tentatively, D is TRBD1 (5 bases). Germline V CDR1 and CDR2: SNHLY, FYNNEI. V was pared by 4 bases and J by 3 bases, with 9 bases between. The CDR3 totals 13 residues. CDR3 sequence (DNA): TGTGCCAGCAGTGGGCAGGGCTACACTGAAGCTTTCTTT. Amino acids: CASSGQGYTEAFF.